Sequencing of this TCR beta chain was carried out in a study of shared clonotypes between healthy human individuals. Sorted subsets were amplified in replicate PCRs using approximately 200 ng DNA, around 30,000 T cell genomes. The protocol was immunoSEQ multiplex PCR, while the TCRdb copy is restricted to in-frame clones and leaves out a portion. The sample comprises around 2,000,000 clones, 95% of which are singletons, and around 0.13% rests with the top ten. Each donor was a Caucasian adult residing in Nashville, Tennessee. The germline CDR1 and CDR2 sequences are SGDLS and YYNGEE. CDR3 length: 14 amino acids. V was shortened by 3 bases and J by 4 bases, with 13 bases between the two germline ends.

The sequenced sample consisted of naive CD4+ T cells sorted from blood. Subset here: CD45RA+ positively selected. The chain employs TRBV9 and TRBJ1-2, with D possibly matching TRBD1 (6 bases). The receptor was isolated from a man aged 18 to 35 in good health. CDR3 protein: CASSAQQGLYGYTF. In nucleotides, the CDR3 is TGTGCCAGCAGCGCACAACAGGGTCTCTATGGCTACACCTTC.